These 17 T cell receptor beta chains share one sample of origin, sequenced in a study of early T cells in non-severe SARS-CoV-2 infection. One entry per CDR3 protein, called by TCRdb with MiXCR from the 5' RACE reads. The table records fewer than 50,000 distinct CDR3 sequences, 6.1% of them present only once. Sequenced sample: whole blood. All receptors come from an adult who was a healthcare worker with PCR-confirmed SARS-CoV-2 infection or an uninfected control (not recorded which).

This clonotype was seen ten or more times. The CDR3 DNA is TGTGCCAGCAGTTTCGGTTACTCTGGAAACACCATATATTTT. It encodes CASSFGYSGNTIYF. The chain is built from TRBV12-3 or TRBV12-4 and TRBJ1-3; D is ambiguous. Trimming stripped 3 bases from V and 0 bases from J, with 6 bases between. This CDR3 contains 14 residues.

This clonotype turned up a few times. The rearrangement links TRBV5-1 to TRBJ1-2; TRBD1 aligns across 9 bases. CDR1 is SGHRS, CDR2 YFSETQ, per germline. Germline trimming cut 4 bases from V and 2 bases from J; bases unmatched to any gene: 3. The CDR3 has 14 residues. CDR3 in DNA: TGCGCCAGCAGCACCGGACAGGGGAACTATGGCTACACCTTC. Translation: CASSTGQGNYGYTF.

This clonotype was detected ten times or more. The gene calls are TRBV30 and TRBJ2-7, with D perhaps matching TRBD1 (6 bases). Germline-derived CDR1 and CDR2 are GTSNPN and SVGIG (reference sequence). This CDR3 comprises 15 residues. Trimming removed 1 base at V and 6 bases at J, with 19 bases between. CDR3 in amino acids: CAWSGTGSEGLEQYF. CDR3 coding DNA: TGTGCCTGGAGTGGAACAGGGAGTGAGGGTCTCGAGCAGTACTTC.

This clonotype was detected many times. The CDR3 spells CASRALGSGANVLTF. DNA of the CDR3: TGTGCCAGCAGGGCCCTAGGGTCTGGGGCCAACGTCCTGACTTTC. This rearrangement joins TRBV6-5 to TRBJ2-6; D gene unclear. Between the trimmed V and J ends, which lost 6 bases and 1 base, there was a span of 10 bases. Germline values: CDR1 MNHEY, CDR2 SVGAGI. The CDR3 consists of 15 residues.

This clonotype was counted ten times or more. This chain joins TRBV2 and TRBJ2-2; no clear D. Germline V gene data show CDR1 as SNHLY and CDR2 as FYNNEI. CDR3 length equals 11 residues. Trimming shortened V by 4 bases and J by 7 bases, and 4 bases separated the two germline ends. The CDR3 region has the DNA TGTGCCAGCAGTGTCGGCGGGGAGCTGTTTTTT. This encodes CASSVGGELFF.

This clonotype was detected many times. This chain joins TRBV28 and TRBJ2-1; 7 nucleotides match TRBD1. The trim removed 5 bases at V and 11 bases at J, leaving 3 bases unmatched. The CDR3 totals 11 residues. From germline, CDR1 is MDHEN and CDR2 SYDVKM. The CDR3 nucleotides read TGTGCCAGCAGTAACAGGGGTAAGCAGTTCTTC. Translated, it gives CASSNRGKQFF. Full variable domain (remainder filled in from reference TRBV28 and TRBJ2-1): DVKVTQSSRYLVKRTGEKVFLECVQDMDHENMFWYRQDPGLGLRLIYFSYDVKMKEKGDIPEGYSVSREKKERFSLILESASTNQTSMYLCASSNRGKQFFGPGTRLTVL.

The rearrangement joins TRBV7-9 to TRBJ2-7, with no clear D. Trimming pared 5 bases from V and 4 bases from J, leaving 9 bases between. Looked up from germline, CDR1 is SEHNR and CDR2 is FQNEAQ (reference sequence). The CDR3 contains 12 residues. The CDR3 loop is CASSRTGYEQYF. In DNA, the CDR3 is TGTGCCAGCAGCCGGACCGGATACGAGCAGTACTTC.

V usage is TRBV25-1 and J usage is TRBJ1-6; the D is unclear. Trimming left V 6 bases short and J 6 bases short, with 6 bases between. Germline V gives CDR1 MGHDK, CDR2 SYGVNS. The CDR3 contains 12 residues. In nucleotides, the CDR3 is TGTGCCAGCAGCCATGCTAATTCACCCCTCCACTTT. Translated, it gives CASSHANSPLHF.

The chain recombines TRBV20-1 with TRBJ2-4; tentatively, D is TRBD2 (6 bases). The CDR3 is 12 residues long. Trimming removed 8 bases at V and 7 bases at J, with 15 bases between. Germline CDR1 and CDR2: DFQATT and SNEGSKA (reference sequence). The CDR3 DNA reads TGCAGTCTTAGGACGGCGGGGAACATTCAGTACTTC. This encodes CSLRTAGNIQYF.

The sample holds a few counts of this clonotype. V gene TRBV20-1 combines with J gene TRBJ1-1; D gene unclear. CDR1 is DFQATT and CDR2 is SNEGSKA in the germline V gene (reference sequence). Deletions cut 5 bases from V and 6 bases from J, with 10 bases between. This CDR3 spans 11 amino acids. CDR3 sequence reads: CSAPTYAEAFF. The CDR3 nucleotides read TGCAGTGCTCCCACCTACGCTGAAGCTTTCTTT.

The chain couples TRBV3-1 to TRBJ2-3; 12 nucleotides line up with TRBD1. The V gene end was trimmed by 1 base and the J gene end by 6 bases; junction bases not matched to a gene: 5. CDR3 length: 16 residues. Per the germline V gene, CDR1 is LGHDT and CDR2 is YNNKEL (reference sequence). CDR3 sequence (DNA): TGTGCCAGCAGCCAAGGGGACAGGGGGCTTAGGGATACGCAGTATTTT. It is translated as CASSQGDRGLRDTQYF.

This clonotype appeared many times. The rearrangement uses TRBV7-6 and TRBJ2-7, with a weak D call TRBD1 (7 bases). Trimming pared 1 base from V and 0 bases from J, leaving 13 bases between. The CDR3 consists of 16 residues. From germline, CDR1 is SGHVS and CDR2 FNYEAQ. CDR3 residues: CASSLVGQGGSYEQYF. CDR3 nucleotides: TGTGCCAGCAGCTTAGTAGGGCAGGGGGGCTCCTACGAGCAGTACTTC.

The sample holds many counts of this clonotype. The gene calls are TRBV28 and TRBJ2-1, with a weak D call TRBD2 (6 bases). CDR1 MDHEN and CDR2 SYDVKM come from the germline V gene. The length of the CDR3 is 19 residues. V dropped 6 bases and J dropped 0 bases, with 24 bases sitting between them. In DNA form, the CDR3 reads TGTGCCAGCAGCTTTCCGTTAGGAGGAAGGAGGGGCTCCTACAATGAGCAGTTCTTC. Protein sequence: CASSFPLGGRRGSYNEQFF.

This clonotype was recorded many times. This CDR3 is CASSLGAIATDTQYF. The CDR3 DNA sequence: TGTGCCAGCAGCCTGGGTGCTATCGCCACAGATACGCAGTATTTT. V usage is TRBV11-2 and J usage is TRBJ2-3; D remains ambiguous. The CDR3 contains 15 residues. Trimming removed 5 bases from V and 2 bases from J, with 14 bases in between. Germline CDR1 and CDR2: SGHAT and FQNNGV.

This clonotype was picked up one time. The CDR3 sequence: CASSESGLITGELFF. The CDR3 DNA follows: TGCGCCAGCAGTGAGTCGGGACTAATCACCGGGGAGCTGTTTTTT. The genes are TRBV10-1 and TRBJ2-2, with 7 positions matching TRBD2. The germline CDR1 and CDR2 sequences are WNHNN and SYGVQD (reference sequence). V lost 0 bases, J lost 4 bases, and 2 bases stayed unmatched. This CDR3 has 15 amino acids.

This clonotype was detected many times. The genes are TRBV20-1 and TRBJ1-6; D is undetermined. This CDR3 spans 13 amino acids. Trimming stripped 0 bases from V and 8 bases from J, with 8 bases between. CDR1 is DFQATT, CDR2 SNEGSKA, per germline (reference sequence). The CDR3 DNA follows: TGCAGTGCTAGAGATGGGCCGTATTCACCCCTCCACTTT. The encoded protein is CSARDGPYSPLHF.

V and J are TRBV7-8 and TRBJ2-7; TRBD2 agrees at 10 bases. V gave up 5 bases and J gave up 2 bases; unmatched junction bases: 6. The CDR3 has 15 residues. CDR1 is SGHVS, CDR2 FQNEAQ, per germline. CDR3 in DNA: TGTGCCAGCAGCACGATAAGCGGGGGGGCCTACGAGCAGTACTTC. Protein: CASSTISGGAYEQYF.